Listed below are T cell receptor beta chains from one sample, sequenced in a study of Ad26.COV2.S vaccination and SARS-CoV-2 variants. Method: immunoSEQ multiplex PCR; TCRdb's copy keeps in-frame clones and lacks some. The repertoire includes some 390,000 clones, 70% to 90% of them detected once, and around 3.4% sits in the top ten. The sample in question was peripheral blood, obtained in a trial of Ad26.COV2.S vaccine versus placebo. These receptors came from a person between 18 and 65 years old who received the Ad26.COV2.S COVID-19 vaccine or a placebo. CDR3s include the opening cysteine and the closing phenylalanine or tryptophan. A D gene is named only where the DNA matches it firmly. For some rows the clone size is stated as once, few or many, or as a class when expanded; others skip it.

d_call	j_call	clone_size	v_call	cdr3_aa	cdr3_nt
TRBD1	TRBJ1-2	NA	TRBV30	CAWRAGQGIYGYTF	TGTGCCTGGAGAGCTGGACAGGGGATCTATGGCTACACCTTC
TRBD2	TRBJ2-3	NA	TRBV5-1	CASSQSGGVTDTQYF	TGCGCCAGCAGCCAATCGGGGGGAGTGACAGATACGCAGTATTTT
NA	TRBJ2-5	NA	TRBV7-9	CASSLATGRLETQYF	TGTGCCAGCAGCTTAGCGACTGGACGTTTGGAGACCCAGTACTTC
NA	TRBJ1-4	NA	TRBV6-5	CASSYVAVATNEKLFF	TGTGCCAGCAGTTACGTGGCGGTTGCAACTAATGAAAAACTGTTTTTT
NA	TRBJ2-1	NA	TRBV7-7	CASSRDQGPYNEQFF	TGTGCCAGCAGCCGAGACCAGGGACCCTACAATGAGCAGTTCTTC
NA	TRBJ2-3	NA	TRBV18	CASSPVDTDTQYF	TGTGCCAGCTCACCAGTCGATACAGATACGCAGTATTTT
NA	TRBJ2-7	few	TRBV18	CASSLSSYEQYF	TGTGCCAGCTCATTGAGCTCCTACGAGCAGTACTTC
NA	TRBJ2-6	NA	TRBV6-2/TRBV6-3	CASSRSSGANVLTF	TGTGCCAGCAGCAGGAGCTCTGGGGCCAACGTCCTGACTTTC
NA	TRBJ1-5	NA	TRBV13	CASSEGGNQPQHF	TGTGCCAGCAGCGAGGGTGGCAATCAGCCCCAGCATTTT
NA	TRBJ1-1	many	TRBV2	CASSENREWTEAFF	TGTGCCAGCAGTGAGAACAGGGAGTGGACTGAAGCTTTCTTT
TRBD2	TRBJ2-3	NA	TRBV7-8	CASSPPGGVTDTQYF	TGTGCCAGCAGCCCTCCGGGGGGAGTGACAGATACGCAGTATTTT
NA	TRBJ1-2	NA	TRBV9	CASSATEAGYTF	TGTGCCAGCAGCGCGACGGAGGCGGGCTACACCTTC
NA	TRBJ2-7	NA	TRBV21-1	CASSKALYRGRVYEQYF	TGTGCCAGCAGCAAAGCATTATACCGGGGGCGCGTGTACGAGCAGTACTTC
NA	TRBJ2-3	NA	TRBV5-6	CASSLLQSPDTQYF	TGTGCCAGCAGCTTACTACAAAGTCCAGATACGCAGTATTTT
NA	TRBJ1-2	NA	TRBV7-2	CASSLNTDYYGYTF	TGTGCCAGCAGCTTAAATACAGACTACTATGGCTACACCTTC
TRBD1	TRBJ1-6	NA	TRBV5-4	CASSPGQGPQYNSPLHF	TGTGCCAGCAGCCCGGGACAGGGGCCGCAATATAATTCACCCCTCCACTTT
NA	TRBJ1-2	NA	TRBV4-1	CASSQETLRSGGYTF	TGCGCCAGCAGCCAAGAAACCCTTCGGTCGGGTGGCTACACCTTC
NA	TRBJ1-1	NA	TRBV11-3	CASSLAGAPEAFF	TGTGCCAGCAGCTTAGCCGGTGCTCCTGAAGCTTTCTTT
NA	TRBJ2-3	NA	TRBV4-2	CASSYLGGGLTDTQYF	TGTGCCAGCAGTTACCTTGGGGGGGGGCTCACAGATACGCAGTATTTT
NA	TRBJ2-3	NA	TRBV24-1	CATSESGRVTDTQYF	TGTGCCACCAGTGAATCCGGACGGGTCACAGATACGCAGTATTTT
TRBD1	TRBJ2-7	NA	TRBV4-1	CASSQDGTGDLGYEQYF	TGCGCCAGCAGCCAAGATGGGACAGGGGATTTAGGTTACGAGCAGTACTTC
NA	TRBJ2-1	once	TRBV30	CAWSITRLVNEQFF	TGTGCCTGGAGTATAACCCGACTGGTCAATGAGCAGTTCTTC
NA	TRBJ1-5	NA	TRBV4-1	CASSQGYGQPQHF	TGCGCCAGCAGCCAGGGGTATGGACAGCCCCAGCATTTT
NA	TRBJ1-2	NA	TRBV7-2	CASSLTGDYGYTF	TGTGCCAGCAGCTTAACGGGTGACTATGGCTACACCTTC
NA	TRBJ1-1	NA	TRBV11-2	CAVHTEAFF	TGTGCCGTACACACTGAAGCTTTCTTT
NA	TRBJ2-3	NA	TRBV6-5	CASRGGLQRTDTQYF	TGTGCCAGCAGAGGCGGGTTGCAGCGCACAGATACGCAGTATTTT
NA	TRBJ1-4	NA	TRBV5-5	CASSSLWGPNEKLFF	TGTGCCAGCAGCTCCCTTTGGGGTCCTAATGAAAAACTGTTTTTT
TRBD1	TRBJ1-2	once	TRBV6-1	CASSEGQGDYGYTF	TGTGCCAGCAGTGAAGGGCAGGGGGACTATGGCTACACCTTC
NA	TRBJ1-6	NA	TRBV11-3	CASSLAADSPLHF	TGTGCCAGCAGCTTAGCCGCGGATTCACCCCTCCACTTT
TRBD1	TRBJ2-7	NA	TRBV5-4	CASSLGQGEGYEQYF	TGTGCCAGCAGCTTAGGACAGGGTGAAGGATACGAGCAGTACTTC
NA	TRBJ1-2	NA	TRBV5-1	CASSLDGGAGYGYTF	TGCGCCAGCAGCTTGGATGGGGGCGCTGGCTATGGCTACACCTTC
NA	TRBJ1-1	NA	TRBV7-2	CASSAASMGTEAFF	TGTGCCAGCAGCGCGGCTTCTATGGGCACTGAAGCTTTCTTT
TRBD1	TRBJ1-1	NA	TRBV5-6	CASSRTGGGTEAFF	TGTGCCAGCAGCCGGACAGGGGGTGGGACTGAAGCTTTCTTT
TRBD1	TRBJ1-2	NA	TRBV7-8	CASSIDRVGRGYTF	TGTGCCAGCAGCATCGACAGGGTCGGTAGGGGCTACACCTTC
NA	TRBJ2-7	NA	TRBV25-1	CASSDPRTLTYEQYF	TGTGCCAGCAGTGACCCCCGGACACTGACCTACGAGCAGTACTTC
NA	TRBJ1-4	NA	TRBV18	CASFRDTTNEKLFF	TGTGCCAGCTTCCGGGACACAACTAATGAAAAACTGTTTTTT
TRBD2	TRBJ2-5	NA	TRBV25-1	CASSELAGGGETQYF	TGTGCCAGCAGTGAACTAGCGGGGGGAGGAGAGACCCAGTACTTC
NA	TRBJ2-3	NA	TRBV7-6	CASSLRGGSTDTQYF	TGTGCCAGCAGCTTAAGAGGGGGTAGCACAGATACGCAGTATTTT
NA	TRBJ1-2	NA	TRBV5-4	CASSFGQGNYGYTF	TGTGCCAGCAGCTTTGGCCAGGGAAACTATGGCTACACCTTC
NA	TRBJ2-1	NA	TRBV2	CASTRSGVLDEQFF	TGTGCCAGCACCCGATCGGGGGTTTTGGATGAGCAGTTCTTC
TRBD1	TRBJ1-4	NA	TRBV2	CASSWWTGTNEKLFF	TGTGCCAGCAGTTGGTGGACAGGGACAAATGAAAAACTGTTTTTT
TRBD2	TRBJ2-1	NA	TRBV9	CASSVYSGVTYNEQFF	TGTGCCAGCAGCGTATATAGCGGGGTGACCTACAATGAGCAGTTCTTC
NA	TRBJ2-7	few	TRBV6-5	CASSYSDSSYEQYF	TGTGCCAGCAGTTACTCGGACAGTTCCTACGAGCAGTACTTC
TRBD1	TRBJ1-1	NA	TRBV28	CASSLLEGTGGAFF	TGTGCCAGCAGTTTATTAGAAGGGACAGGGGGAGCTTTCTTT
NA	TRBJ1-1	NA	TRBV27	CASRRWNTEAFF	TGTGCCAGCAGGAGGTGGAACACTGAAGCTTTCTTT
NA	TRBJ2-2	NA	TRBV4-3	CASSQDETGELFF	TGCGCCAGCAGCCAAGATGAAACCGGGGAGCTGTTTTTT
TRBD1	TRBJ2-3	NA	TRBV5-4	CASSLIRGGSTDTQYF	TGTGCCAGCAGCTTGATTAGAGGGGGCAGCACAGATACGCAGTATTTT
NA	TRBJ1-6	NA	TRBV6-5	CASSLDSHNSPLHF	TGTGCCAGCAGTTTAGACAGTCATAATTCACCCCTCCACTTT
NA	TRBJ1-6	NA	TRBV6-1	CASSEAGVRSPLHF	TGTGCCAGCAGTGAAGCAGGTGTACGCTCACCCCTCCACTTT
NA	TRBJ2-5	NA	TRBV7-6	CASSLVAESQETQYF	TGTGCCAGCAGCCTAGTAGCGGAAAGCCAAGAGACCCAGTACTTC
NA	TRBJ1-1	NA	TRBV7-2	CASRYRAWTEAFF	TGTGCCAGCAGATACAGGGCGTGGACTGAAGCTTTCTTT
NA	TRBJ2-1	NA	TRBV7-2	CASSPGNYNEQFF	TGTGCCAGCAGCCCTGGAAACTACAATGAGCAGTTCTTC
TRBD1	TRBJ1-1	NA	TRBV3-1/TRBV3-2	CASSQRGQGRRTNTEAFF	TGTGCCAGCAGCCAAAGGGGACAGGGGAGGCGTACGAACACTGAAGCTTTCTTT
NA	TRBJ1-4	NA	TRBV18	CASSPASSREKLFF	TGTGCCAGCTCACCGGCGAGCAGCCGGGAAAAACTGTTTTTT